Presented here are 12 T cell receptor beta chains from one specimen sequenced in a study of blood T cells in healthy people across ages. Combining a sample-barcoded 5' primer with a J-beta primer mix, a second PCR ran for roughly 7 to 12 cycles. Each CDR3 protein gets one entry after TCRdb re-called the 5' RACE reads with MiXCR. The sample records about 780,000 distinct CDR3 sequences, less than 60% being singletons. The sequencing input was blood. The source of these receptors is an elderly man in good health.

This clonotype was counted only a few times. A much larger clone lies a single base off, so this may be a read error. The chain recombines TRBV10-3 with TRBJ2-5; 8 nucleotides line up with TRBD2. V shed 4 bases, J shed 11 bases, and the junction held 12 bases outside the gene matches. The CDR3 runs 14 residues. CDR1 ENHRY and CDR2 SYGVKD come from the germline V gene. DNA of the CDR3: TGTGCCATCAGTGCGGGGGGGTCGACAACTGGGCAGTACTTC. It encodes CAISAGGSTTGQYF.

The CDR3 loop is CASSLDKRVLYVNEQFF. In DNA, the CDR3 is TGTGCCAGCAGCTTAGATAAACGGGTCCTTTATGTGAATGAGCAGTTCTTC. The chain joins TRBV7-2 to TRBJ2-1; D uncertain. Deletions cut 1 base from V and 7 bases from J, with 20 bases between. Germline CDR1 reads SGHTA; CDR2 reads FQGNSA. The CDR3 spans 17 residues.

This clonotype has just one count. The gene calls are TRBV25-1 and TRBJ1-2; D is unclear. CDR3 length equals 15 residues. Trimming took 7 bases from V and 3 from J, leaving 18 bases between them. Germline CDR1 reads MGHDK; CDR2 reads SYGVNS. This chain's CDR3 is CASTDREGSYYGYTF. In DNA form, the CDR3 reads TGTGCCAGCACCGATAGGGAGGGATCTTACTATGGCTACACCTTC.

This rearrangement joins TRBV20-1 to TRBJ2-5; 10 bases agree with TRBD2. Germline lookup yields CDR1 DFQATT and CDR2 SNEGSKA (reference sequence). The CDR3 loop spans 15 amino acids. CDR3 amino acids: CKGAGEREGRETQYF. The CDR3 nucleotides read TGCAAAGGGGCCGGCGAGCGGGAGGGCCGAGAGACCCAGTACTTC.

The chain links TRBV25-1 to TRBJ2-2; D is ambiguous. The CDR3 contains 15 residues. The germline gives CDR1 MGHDK, CDR2 SYGVNS. V lost 5 bases and J lost 0, with 10 bases in between. Written as DNA, the CDR3 is TGTGCCAGCAGTAGACGGCCATCGAACACCGGGGAGCTGTTTTTT. Amino acid sequence: CASSRRPSNTGELFF.

The V call is TRBV25-1, the J call TRBJ2-2; 12 bases are a match to TRBD2. Looked up from germline, CDR1 is MGHDK and CDR2 is SYGVNS. This CDR3 is built from 16 residues. The V and J ends lost 1 base and 9 bases, in that order; junction bases with no gene match: 6. This CDR3 reads CASSESRTSGIRELFF. The CDR3, as DNA: TGTGCCAGCAGTGAATCCAGGACTAGCGGGATTAGGGAGCTGTTTTTT. The full variable domain, completed using reference TRBV25-1 and TRBJ2-2, is EADIYQTPRYLVIGTGKKITLECSQTMGHDKMYWYQQDPGMELHLIHYSYGVNSTEKGDLSSESTVSRIRTEHFPLTLESARPSHTSQYLCASSESRTSGIRELFFGEGSRLTVL.

This clonotype was recorded a few times. V usage is TRBV3-1 and J usage is TRBJ2-3; a possible D gene is TRBD2 (5 bases). The CDR3 length is 16 residues. Trimming stripped 1 base from V and 2 bases from J, with 13 bases between. Germline loops: CDR1 LGHDT, CDR2 YNNKEL (reference sequence). The CDR3, as DNA: TGTGCCAGCAGCCAAGGGGCAGGCGGACTCACAGATACGCAGTATTTT. Its protein is CASSQGAGGLTDTQYF.

DNA for the CDR3: TGCAGTGAAGTGGGGACACTCTCCTACAATGAGCAGTTCTTC. Translation gives CSEVGTLSYNEQFF. The chain recombines TRBV20-1 with TRBJ2-1; perhaps TRBD1 as D (6 bases). The CDR3 contains 14 residues. Trimming shortened V by 7 bases and J by 0 bases, and 13 bases separated the two germline ends. Germline CDR1 and CDR2: DFQATT and SNEGSKA (reference sequence).

The rearrangement links TRBV7-2 to TRBJ1-2; no reliable D call. This CDR3 has 14 amino acids. From germline, CDR1 is SGHTA and CDR2 FQGNSA. V lost 1 base and J 8 bases, leaving 14 bases between the germline ends. The CDR3 bases are TGTGCCAGCAGCTTAGGTCCAGGTTCTGAAGGCTACACCTTC. This translates into CASSLGPGSEGYTF.

The rearrangement joins TRBV10-3 to TRBJ2-5, with a tentative D call TRBD1 (5 bases). CDR3 length: 13 residues. Germline CDR1 reads ENHRY; CDR2 reads SYGVKD. Trimming took 2 bases from V and 5 from J, leaving 9 bases between them. CDR3 residues: CAISEGAWETQYF. In nucleotides, the CDR3 is TGTGCCATCAGTGAGGGGGCGTGGGAGACCCAGTACTTC.

This clonotype was counted a few times. This rearrangement joins TRBV20-1 to TRBJ2-5, with D perhaps TRBD2 (6 bases). Germline assignment: CDR1 DFQATT and CDR2 SNEGSKA (reference sequence). V lost 6 bases and J 3 bases, leaving 11 bases between the germline ends. This CDR3 comprises 12 residues. This CDR3 reads CSAIGTEETQYF. Written as DNA, the CDR3 is TGCAGTGCCATCGGGACTGAAGAGACCCAGTACTTC.

Turning to this clonotype: This clone may be a read error of a much larger clone one base away. This chain joins TRBV29-1 and TRBJ2-1; the match to TRBD2 covers 10 bases. Judging by the DNA end, TRBJ2-7 fits better; the J call may be wrong. The germline gives CDR1 SQVTM, CDR2 ANQGSEA. There are 14 residues in the CDR3. CDR3 protein: CSFGLAESYNEQYF. The CDR3 DNA reads as TGCAGCTTCGGACTAGCGGAATCCTACAATGAGCAGTACTTC.